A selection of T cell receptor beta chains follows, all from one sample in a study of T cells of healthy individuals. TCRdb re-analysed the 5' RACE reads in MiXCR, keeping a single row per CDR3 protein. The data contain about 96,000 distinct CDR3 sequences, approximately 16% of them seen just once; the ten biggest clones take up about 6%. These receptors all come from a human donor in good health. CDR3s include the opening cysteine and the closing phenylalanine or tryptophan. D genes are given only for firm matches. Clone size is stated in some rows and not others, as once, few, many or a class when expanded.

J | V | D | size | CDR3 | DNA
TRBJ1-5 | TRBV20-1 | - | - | CSARVRAGTPQFNQPQHF | TGCAGTGCTAGAGTTAGGGCCGGGACACCCCAATTTAATCAGCCCCAGCATTTT
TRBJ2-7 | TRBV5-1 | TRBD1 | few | CASSVRGTGDYEQYF | TGCGCCAGCAGCGTCCGGGGGACAGGGGATTACGAGCAGTACTTC
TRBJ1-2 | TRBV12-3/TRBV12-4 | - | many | CASSLQSLTGGYTF | TGTGCCAGCAGTTTGCAGAGCCTGACCGGTGGCTACACCTTC
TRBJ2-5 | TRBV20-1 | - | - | CSARDGVVETQYF | TGCAGTGCTAGAGACGGCGTTGTGGAGACCCAGTACTTC
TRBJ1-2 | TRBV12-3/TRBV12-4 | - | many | CASSLSPGRPYGYTF | TGTGCCAGCAGTTTATCGCCGGGCAGACCCTATGGCTACACCTTC
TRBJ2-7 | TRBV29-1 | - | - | CSVVRGQGGDEQYF | TGCAGCGTTGTACGGGGCCAGGGGGGGGACGAGCAGTACTTC
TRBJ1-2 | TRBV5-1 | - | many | CASSLEYVSSGYTF | TGCGCCAGCAGCTTGGAGTATGTCTCTTCGGGCTACACCTTC
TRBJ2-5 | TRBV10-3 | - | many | CAISELVSVETQYF | TGTGCCATCAGTGAGTTAGTTTCGGTCGAGACCCAGTACTTC
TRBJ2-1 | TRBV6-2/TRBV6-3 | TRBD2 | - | CASSSIAGVYNEQFF | TGTGCCAGCAGTTCCATAGCGGGAGTCTACAATGAGCAGTTCTTC
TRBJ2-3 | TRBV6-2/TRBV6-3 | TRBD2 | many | CASSYRRERATDTQYF | TGTGCCAGCAGTTACCGGCGGGAGCGGGCCACAGATACGCAGTATTTT
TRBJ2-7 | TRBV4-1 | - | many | CASSQADFLGIGSYEQYF | TGCGCCAGCAGCCAAGCGGACTTTCTCGGCATAGGCTCCTACGAGCAGTACTTC
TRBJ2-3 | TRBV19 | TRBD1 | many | CASSPGTVFIDTQYF | TGTGCCAGTAGCCCCGGGACAGTGTTCATAGATACGCAGTATTTT
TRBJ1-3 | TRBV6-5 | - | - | CASSYSPGSSGNTIYF | TGTGCCAGCAGTTACTCCCCGGGCAGCTCTGGAAACACCATATATTTT
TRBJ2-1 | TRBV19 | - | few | CASNRFIEGNEQFF | TGTGCCAGTAACCGATTCATCGAAGGCAATGAGCAGTTCTTC
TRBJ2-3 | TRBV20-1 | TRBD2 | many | CSASRLAGEVTQYF | TGCAGTGCTAGTAGGCTAGCGGGAGAGGTTACGCAGTATTTT
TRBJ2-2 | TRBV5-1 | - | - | CASSMAPGGNTGELFF | TGCGCCAGCAGCATGGCCCCAGGCGGAAACACCGGGGAGCTGTTTTTT
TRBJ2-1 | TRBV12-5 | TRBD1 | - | CASGMGQGHEQFF | TGTGCTAGTGGTATGGGACAGGGACATGAGCAGTTCTTC
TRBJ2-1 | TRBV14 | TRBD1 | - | CASSQHDWDSLNNEQFF | TGTGCCAGCAGCCAACATGATTGGGACAGCCTCAACAATGAGCAGTTCTTC
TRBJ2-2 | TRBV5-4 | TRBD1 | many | CASSPTGAGELFF | TGTGCCAGCAGCCCGACAGGGGCCGGGGAGCTGTTTTTT
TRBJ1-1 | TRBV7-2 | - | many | CASSLASTGNTEAFF | TGTGCCAGCAGCTTAGCGTCGACAGGGAACACTGAAGCTTTCTTT
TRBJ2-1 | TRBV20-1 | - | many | CSARTQSSYNEQFF | TGCAGTGCTAGGACTCAAAGCTCCTACAATGAGCAGTTCTTC
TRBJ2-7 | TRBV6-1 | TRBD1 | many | CASSVRTGRYEQYF | TGTGCCAGCAGTGTCCGGACAGGGAGGTACGAGCAGTACTTC
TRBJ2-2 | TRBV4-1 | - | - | CASSQGRGQRGRYTGELFF | TGCGCCAGCAGCCAAGGCCGAGGACAGCGGGGAAGATACACCGGGGAGCTGTTTTTT
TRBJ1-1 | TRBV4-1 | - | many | CASSQGPMNTEAFF | TGCGCCAGCAGCCAAGGACCCATGAACACTGAAGCTTTCTTT
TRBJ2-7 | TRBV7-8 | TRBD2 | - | CASSLAGGEEQYF | TGTGCCAGCAGCTTAGCGGGGGGGGAGGAGCAGTACTTC
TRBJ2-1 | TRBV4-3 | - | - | CASSPVATKNYNEQFF | TGCGCCAGCAGCCCCGTGGCAACGAAGAACTACAATGAGCAGTTCTTC
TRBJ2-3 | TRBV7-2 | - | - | CASSLVMGRGTADTQYF | TGTGCCAGCAGCTTAGTGATGGGGCGGGGCACAGCAGATACGCAGTATTTT
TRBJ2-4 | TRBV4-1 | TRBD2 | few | CATSLAGGSAKNIQYF | TGCGCCACCTCTTTAGCGGGAGGCTCGGCCAAAAACATTCAGTACTTC
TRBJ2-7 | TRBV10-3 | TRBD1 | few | CAISRGQGIDYEQYF | TGTGCCATCTCCCGGGGACAGGGCATTGACTACGAGCAGTACTTC
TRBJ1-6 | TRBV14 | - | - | CASSQGLMGNSPLHF | TGTGCCAGCAGCCAAGGATTAATGGGGAATTCACCCCTCCACTTT
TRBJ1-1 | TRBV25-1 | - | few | CASSEGAGEAFF | TGTGCCAGCAGTGAGGGCGCGGGTGAAGCTTTCTTT
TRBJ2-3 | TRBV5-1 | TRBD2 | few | CASSFSSGGDTQYF | TGCGCCAGCAGCTTCTCTAGCGGTGGGGATACGCAGTATTTT
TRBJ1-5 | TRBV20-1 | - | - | CSLDLQKANQPQHF | TGCAGTCTGGACTTACAGAAGGCAAATCAGCCCCAGCATTTT
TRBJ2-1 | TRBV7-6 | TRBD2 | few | CASSVIAGGTGEQFF | TGTGCCAGCAGCGTAATAGCGGGGGGGACGGGTGAGCAGTTCTTC
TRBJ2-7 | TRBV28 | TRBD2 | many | CASSLLGGSDEQYF | TGTGCCAGCAGTTTATTGGGGGGGTCGGACGAGCAGTACTTC
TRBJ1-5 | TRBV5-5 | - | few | CASSLVGPGWNQPQHF | TGTGCCAGCAGCTTGGTGGGGCCAGGGTGGAATCAGCCCCAGCATTTT
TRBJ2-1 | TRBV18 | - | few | CASSPVAGSYNEQFF | TGTGCCAGCTCGCCGGTTGCGGGCTCCTACAATGAGCAGTTCTTC
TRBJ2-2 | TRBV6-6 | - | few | CASSKDSIFTGELFF | TGTGCCAGCAGTAAGGACTCTATATTCACCGGGGAGCTGTTTTTT
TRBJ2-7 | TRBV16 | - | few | CASSQLADEQYF | TGTGCCAGCAGCCAATTGGCAGACGAGCAGTACTTC
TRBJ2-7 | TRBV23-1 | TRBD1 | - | CASSPRGQESYEQYF | TGCGCCAGCAGTCCCCGGGGACAGGAATCCTACGAGCAGTACTTC
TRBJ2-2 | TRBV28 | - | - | CASSSPGELFF | TGTGCCAGCAGTTCCCCCGGGGAGCTGTTTTTT
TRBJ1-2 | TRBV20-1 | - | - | CSARVTAIYGYTF | TGCAGTGCTAGAGTTACGGCCATCTATGGCTACACCTTC
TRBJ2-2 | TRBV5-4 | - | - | CASSLGPQGTGELFF | TGTGCCAGCAGCTTGGGGCCCCAGGGGACCGGGGAGCTGTTTTTT
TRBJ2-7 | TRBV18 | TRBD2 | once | CASSPSLAESYEQYF | TGTGCCAGCTCACCTAGCCTAGCGGAGTCCTACGAGCAGTACTTC
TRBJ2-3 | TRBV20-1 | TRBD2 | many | CSAFSGTYTDTQYF | TGCAGTGCTTTTAGCGGGACCTACACAGATACGCAGTATTTT
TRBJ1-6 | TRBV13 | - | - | CASSDLGGGNSPLHF | TGTGCCAGCAGCGACCTCGGGGGGGGTAATTCACCCCTCCACTTT
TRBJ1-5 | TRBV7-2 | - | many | CASSLVLGNQPQHF | TGTGCCAGCAGCTTAGTGTTGGGCAATCAGCCCCAGCATTTT
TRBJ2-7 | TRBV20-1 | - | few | CSVGSSYEQYF | TGCAGTGTTGGCAGTAGCTACGAGCAGTACTTC
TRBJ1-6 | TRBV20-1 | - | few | CSGERERQAPLHF | TGCAGTGGGGAGAGGGAGAGGCAGGCACCCCTCCACTTT
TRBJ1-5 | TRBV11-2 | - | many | CASSFEGQPQHF | TGTGCCAGCAGCTTTGAGGGACAGCCCCAGCATTTT